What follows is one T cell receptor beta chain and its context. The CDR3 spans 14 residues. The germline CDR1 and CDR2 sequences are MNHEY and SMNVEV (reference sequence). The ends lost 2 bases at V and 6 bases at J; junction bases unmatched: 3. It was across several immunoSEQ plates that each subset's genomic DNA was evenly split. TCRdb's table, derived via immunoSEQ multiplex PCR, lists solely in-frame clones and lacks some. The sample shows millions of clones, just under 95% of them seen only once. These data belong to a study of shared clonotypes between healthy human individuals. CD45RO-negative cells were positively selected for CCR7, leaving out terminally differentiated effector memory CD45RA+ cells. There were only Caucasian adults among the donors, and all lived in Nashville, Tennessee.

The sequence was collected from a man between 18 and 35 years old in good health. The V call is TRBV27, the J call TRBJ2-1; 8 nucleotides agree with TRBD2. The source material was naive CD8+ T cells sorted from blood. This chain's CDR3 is CASSLTSGSNEQFF. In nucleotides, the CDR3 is TGTGCCAGCAGTTTAACTAGCGGTTCCAATGAGCAGTTCTTC.